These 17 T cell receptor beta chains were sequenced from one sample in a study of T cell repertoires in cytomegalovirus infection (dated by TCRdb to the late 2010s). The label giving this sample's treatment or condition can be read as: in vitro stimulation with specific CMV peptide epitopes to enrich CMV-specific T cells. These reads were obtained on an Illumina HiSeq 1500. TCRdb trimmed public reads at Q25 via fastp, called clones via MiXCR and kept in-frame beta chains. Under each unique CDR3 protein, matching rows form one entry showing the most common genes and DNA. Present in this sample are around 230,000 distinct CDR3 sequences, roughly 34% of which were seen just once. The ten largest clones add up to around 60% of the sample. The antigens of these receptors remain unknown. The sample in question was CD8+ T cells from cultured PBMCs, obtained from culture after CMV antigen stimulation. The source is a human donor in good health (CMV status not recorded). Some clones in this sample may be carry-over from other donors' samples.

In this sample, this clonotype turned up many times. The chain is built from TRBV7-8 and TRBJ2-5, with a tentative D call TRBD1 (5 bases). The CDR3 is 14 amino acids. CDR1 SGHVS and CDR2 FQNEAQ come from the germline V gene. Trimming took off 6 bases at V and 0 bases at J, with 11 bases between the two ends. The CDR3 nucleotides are TGTGCCAGCAGAACAGGACATAACCAAGAGACCCAGTACTTC. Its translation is CASRTGHNQETQYF.

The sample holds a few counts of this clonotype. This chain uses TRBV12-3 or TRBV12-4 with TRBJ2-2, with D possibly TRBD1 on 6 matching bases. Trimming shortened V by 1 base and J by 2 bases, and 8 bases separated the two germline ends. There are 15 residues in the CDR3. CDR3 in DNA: TGTGCCAGCAGTTTAGAGGGACATAACACCGGGGAGCTGTTTTTT. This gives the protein CASSLEGHNTGELFF.

This chain's CDR3 is CASSLSTSGDTDTQYF. The CDR3 coding sequence is TGTGCCAGCAGTTTATCGACTAGCGGGGACACAGATACGCAGTATTTT. The chain combines TRBV27 with TRBJ2-3; 11 bases are a match to TRBD2. Germline V gene lookup returns CDR1 MNHEY and CDR2 SMNVEV (reference sequence). The junction had 1 base not matched to a gene; V was cut back by 0 bases and J by 2 bases. The CDR3 length is 16 residues.

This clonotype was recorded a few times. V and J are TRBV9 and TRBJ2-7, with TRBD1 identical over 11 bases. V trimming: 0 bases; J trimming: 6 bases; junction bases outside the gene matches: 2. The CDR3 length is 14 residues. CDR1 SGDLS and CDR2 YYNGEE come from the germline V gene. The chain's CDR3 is CASSVGGQGGEQYF. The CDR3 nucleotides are TGTGCCAGCAGCGTAGGGGGACAGGGGGGCGAGCAGTACTTC.

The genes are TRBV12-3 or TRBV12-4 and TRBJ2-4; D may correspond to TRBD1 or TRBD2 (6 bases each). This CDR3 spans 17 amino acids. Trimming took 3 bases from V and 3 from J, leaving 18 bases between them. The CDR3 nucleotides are TGTGCCAGCAGTTTCCCTCGGAAGGGGGGAGACAAAAACATTCAGTACTTC. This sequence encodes CASSFPRKGGDKNIQYF.

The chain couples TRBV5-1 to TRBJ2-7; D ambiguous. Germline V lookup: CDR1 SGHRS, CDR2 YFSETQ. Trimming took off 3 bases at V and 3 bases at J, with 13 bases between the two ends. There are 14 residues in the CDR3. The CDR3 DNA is TGCGCCAGCAGCTCCGGCTCTGATCACTACGAGCAGTACTTC. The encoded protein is CASSSGSDHYEQYF. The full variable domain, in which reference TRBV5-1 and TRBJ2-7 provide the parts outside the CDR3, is KAGVTQTPRYLIKTRGQQVTLSCSPISGHRSVSWYQQTPGQGLQFLFEYFSETQRNKGNFPGRFSGRQFSNSRSEMNVSTLELGDSALYLCASSSGSDHYEQYFGPGTRLTVT.

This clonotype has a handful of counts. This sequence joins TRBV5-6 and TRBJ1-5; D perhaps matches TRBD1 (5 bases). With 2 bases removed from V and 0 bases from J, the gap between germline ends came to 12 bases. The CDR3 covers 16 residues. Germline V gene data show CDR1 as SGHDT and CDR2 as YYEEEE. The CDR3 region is CASSFGGGYSNQPQHF. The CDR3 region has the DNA TGTGCCAGCAGCTTCGGGGGGGGGTATAGCAATCAGCCCCAGCATTTT.

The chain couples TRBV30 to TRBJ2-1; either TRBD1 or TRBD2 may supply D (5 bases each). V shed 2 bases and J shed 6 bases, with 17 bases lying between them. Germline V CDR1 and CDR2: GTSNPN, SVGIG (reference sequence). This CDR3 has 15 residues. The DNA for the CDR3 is TGTGCCTGGAGTAGCGAGTTCCCGGGGCGCAATGAGCAGTTCTTC. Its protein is CAWSSEFPGRNEQFF.

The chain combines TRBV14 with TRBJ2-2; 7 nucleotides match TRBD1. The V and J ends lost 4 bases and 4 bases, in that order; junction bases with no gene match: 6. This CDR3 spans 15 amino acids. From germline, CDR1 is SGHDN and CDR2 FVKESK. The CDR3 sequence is CASSLGQPLTGELFF. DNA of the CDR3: TGTGCCAGCAGCCTGGGACAGCCTCTCACCGGGGAGCTGTTTTTT.

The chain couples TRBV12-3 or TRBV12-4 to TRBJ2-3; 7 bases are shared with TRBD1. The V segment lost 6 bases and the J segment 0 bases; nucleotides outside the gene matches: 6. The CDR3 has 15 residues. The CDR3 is CASSPRGSSTDTQYF. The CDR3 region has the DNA TGTGCCAGCAGCCCCAGGGGGTCTAGCACAGATACGCAGTATTTT.

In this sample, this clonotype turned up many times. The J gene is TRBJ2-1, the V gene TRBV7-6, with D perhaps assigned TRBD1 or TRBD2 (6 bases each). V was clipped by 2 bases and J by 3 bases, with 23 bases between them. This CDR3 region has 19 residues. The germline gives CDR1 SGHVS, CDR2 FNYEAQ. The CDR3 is CASSLRASGHRDFYNEQFF. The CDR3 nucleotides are TGTGCCAGCAGCTTACGGGCGAGCGGGCACAGGGACTTCTACAATGAGCAGTTCTTC.

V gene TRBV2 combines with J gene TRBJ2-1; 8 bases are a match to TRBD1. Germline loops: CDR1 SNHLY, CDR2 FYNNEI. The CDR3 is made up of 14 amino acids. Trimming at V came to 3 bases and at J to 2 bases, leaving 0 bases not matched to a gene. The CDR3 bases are TGTGCCAGCAGTGAGGACAGGGCCTACAATGAGCAGTTCTTC. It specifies CASSEDRAYNEQFF.

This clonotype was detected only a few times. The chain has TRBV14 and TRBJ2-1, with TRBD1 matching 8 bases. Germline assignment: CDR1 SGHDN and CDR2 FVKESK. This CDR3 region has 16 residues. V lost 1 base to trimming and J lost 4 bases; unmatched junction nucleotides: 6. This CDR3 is CASSQAGTGVYNEQFF. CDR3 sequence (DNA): TGTGCCAGCAGCCAAGCCGGGACAGGAGTTTACAATGAGCAGTTCTTC. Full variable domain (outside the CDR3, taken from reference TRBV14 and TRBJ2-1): EAGVTQFPSHSVIEKGQTVTLRCDPISGHDNLYWYRRVMGKEIKFLLHFVKESKQDESGMPNNRFLAERTGGTYSTLKVQPAELEDSGVYFCASSQAGTGVYNEQFFGPGTRLTVL.

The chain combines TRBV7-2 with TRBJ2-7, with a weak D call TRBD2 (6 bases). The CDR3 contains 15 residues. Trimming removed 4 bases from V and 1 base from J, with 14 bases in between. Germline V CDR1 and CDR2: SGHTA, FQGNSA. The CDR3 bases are TGTGCCAGCAGCTCGGCAGGAGGGTGGTCCTACGAGCAGTACTTC. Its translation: CASSSAGGWSYEQYF.

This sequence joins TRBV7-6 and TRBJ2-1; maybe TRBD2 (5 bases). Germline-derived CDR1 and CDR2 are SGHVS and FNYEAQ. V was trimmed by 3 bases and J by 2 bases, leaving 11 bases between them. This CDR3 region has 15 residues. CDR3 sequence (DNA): TGTGCCAGCAGCTTGGAGGTCCACCCCTACAATGAGCAGTTCTTC. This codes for CASSLEVHPYNEQFF.

CDR3 nucleotide sequence: TGCGCCAGCAGCCTCCGGGGAGGTTCGCCTGAAGCTTTCTTT. Protein sequence: CASSLRGGSPEAFF. The rearrangement uses TRBV5-1 and TRBJ1-1; no firm D call. V was shortened by 4 bases and J by 6 bases, with 16 bases between the two germline ends. Germline V gene lookup returns CDR1 SGHRS and CDR2 YFSETQ. This CDR3 is built from 14 residues.

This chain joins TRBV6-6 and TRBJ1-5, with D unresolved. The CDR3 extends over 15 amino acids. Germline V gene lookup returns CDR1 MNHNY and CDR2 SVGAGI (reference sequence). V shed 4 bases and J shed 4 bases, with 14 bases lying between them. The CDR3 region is CASSSRLDGNQPQHF. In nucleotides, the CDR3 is TGTGCCAGCAGTTCCCGTCTTGACGGGAATCAGCCCCAGCATTTT.